The sequence of this TCR beta chain was determined in a study of regulatory T cells in long-lasting Graves disease. Regarding the study as a whole: With a small sample size, accuracy may have been reduced.

The ends were cut back, 1 base at V and 5 bases at J, with 11 bases in the middle. CDR3 length equals 14 residues. Germline lookup yields CDR1 SEHNR and CDR2 FQNEAQ (reference sequence). Sample time point: persistent/refractory GD, antithyroid drugs over 5 years with positive TRAb. From RNA extracted from PBMCs, the TCR library was made. Construction of the TCR beta libraries employed iRepertoire HTBI primers in conjunction with Arm-PCR of CDR3 regions. From the multiplex PCR reads, TCRdb called clonotypes with MiXCR, one entry per CDR3 protein. The table lists around 510,000 distinct CDR3 sequences, less than 25% of them singletons. There are a few counts of this clonotype. Its antigen is still unknown.

The source material was peripheral blood mononuclear cells (PBMCs), sampled when the disease was refractory, from a patient treated with antithyroid drugs. This sequence joins TRBV7-9 and TRBJ1-2; no clear D gene. The receptor was derived from a female donor with Graves disease. The CDR3 DNA is TGTGCCAGCAGCTTAGGAAGGACGGCATATGGCTACACCTTC. This encodes CASSLGRTAYGYTF.